The 22 T cell receptor beta chains below were found in one sample sequenced in a study of graft-versus-host responses after intestinal transplantation. No antigens are known for them. Clones were sequenced by immunoSEQ multiplex PCR, and TCRdb holds only the in-frame ones, with some missing. The sample records around 100,000 clones, less than 90% being singletons. Sample: unstimulated CD4+ T cells sorted from spleen or lymph node cells, taken before intestinal transplant. These receptor sequences come from a human donor who received an intestinal transplant.

The V call is TRBV6-1, the J call TRBJ1-3; 7 nucleotides align to TRBD1. Germline CDR1 reads MNHNS; CDR2 reads SASEGT. The CDR3 totals 12 residues. V was pared by 6 bases and J by 7 bases, with 3 bases of the junction left unmatched. CDR3 protein: CASREQGNTIYF. CDR3 nucleotides: TGTGCCAGCAGGGAACAGGGGAACACCATATATTTT.

The rearrangement links TRBV2 to TRBJ1-5; a weak D match, TRBD1 (5 bases). Germline CDR1 SNHLY, CDR2 FYNNEI. V was trimmed by 8 bases and J by 8 bases, leaving 19 bases between them. The CDR3 runs to 14 residues. CDR3 DNA: TGTGCCAGCGCGGGAGAGAGACTAGGGGAGCCCCAGCATTTT. Its translation: CASAGERLGEPQHF.

The chain combines TRBV2 with TRBJ2-7; 10 positions agree with TRBD2. Germline CDR1 is SNHLY and CDR2 is FYNNEI. Losses at the gene ends were 6 bases for V and 0 bases for J; bases not matched to a gene: 5. The CDR3 has 15 amino acids. The CDR3 coding sequence is TGTGCCAGCAGCCTAGAGCGGGGGGGCTCCTACGAGCAGTACTTC. Protein: CASSLERGGSYEQYF. Variable domain in full (rest from reference TRBV2 and TRBJ2-7): EPEVTQTPSHQVTQMGQEVILRCVPISNHLYFYWYRQILGQKVEFLVSFYNNEISEKSEIFDDQFSVERPDGSNFTLKIRSTKLEDSAMYFCASSLERGGSYEQYFGPGTRLTVT.

As for this clone: Other nucleotide sequences in the sample specify the same CDR3. The chain combines TRBV10-2 with TRBJ1-6; TRBD1 matches at 9 bases. CDR3 length equals 18 residues. The V and J ends lost 6 bases and 0 bases, in that order; junction bases with no gene match: 9. The V gene's germline CDR1 is WSHSY and CDR2 SAAADI. The CDR3 region is CASSLSGTGFSYNSPLHF. The CDR3 bases are TGCGCCAGCAGCTTATCCGGGACAGGGTTCTCCTATAATTCACCCCTCCACTTT.

J is TRBJ1-1 and V is TRBV6-6; D is unclear. Trimming removed 7 bases from V and 6 bases from J, with 12 bases in between. The CDR3 sequence is 12 residues long. From germline, CDR1 is MNHNY and CDR2 SVGAGI (reference sequence). For the CDR3, the DNA is TGTGCCAGCATCCAATCCGACCCTGAAGCTTTCTTT. It encodes CASIQSDPEAFF.

The genes are TRBV7-9 and TRBJ2-5, with D uncertain. Trimming pared 0 bases from V and 4 bases from J, leaving 15 bases between. CDR3 length: 16 residues. Germline V gene data show CDR1 as SEHNR and CDR2 as FQNEAQ (reference sequence). CDR3: CASSLALPLLGETQYF. The CDR3 DNA follows: TGTGCCAGCAGCTTAGCTTTGCCCCTGTTAGGAGAGACCCAGTACTTC.

V usage is TRBV28 and J usage is TRBJ2-7; TRBD2 agrees at 8 bases. Germline CDR1 MDHEN, CDR2 SYDVKM. The length of the CDR3 is 16 residues. V was clipped by 4 bases and J by 5 bases; unmatched bases: 13. The CDR3 DNA follows: TGTGCCAGCAGTTCGGCCCCAAGCGGGAGCCCCCACGAGCAGTACTTC. Translating it yields CASSSAPSGSPHEQYF.

This chain links TRBV6-5 with TRBJ2-1; TRBD1 agrees at 11 bases. J gave up 6 bases and V 0 bases, and 1 base lay outside the gene matches. Germline V CDR1 and CDR2: MNHEY, SVGAGI. The length of the CDR3 is 15 residues. The CDR3 is CASSYSGQGANEQFF. DNA for the CDR3: TGTGCCAGCAGTTACTCTGGACAGGGGGCCAATGAGCAGTTCTTC.

The gene calls are TRBV5-4 and TRBJ1-1; 9 bases fit TRBD1. CDR3 size: 15 residues. The germline gives CDR1 SGHNT, CDR2 YYREEE (reference sequence). V lost 4 bases, J lost 11 bases, and 15 bases stayed unmatched. Here the CDR3 DNA reads TGTGCCAGCAGCGACATCACCGGGACAGGGCTTATTGCTTTCTTT. As protein: CASSDITGTGLIAFF. The variable domain in full, completed from reference TRBV5-4 and TRBJ1-1, reads ETGVTQSPTHLIKTRGQQVTLRCSSQSGHNTVSWYQQALGQGPQFIFQYYREEENGRGNFPPRFSGLQFPNYSSELNVNALELDDSALYLCASSDITGTGLIAFFGQGTRLTVV.

Only one count was recorded for this clone. The chain is built from TRBV11-1 and TRBJ2-3; weak D call: TRBD2 (5 bases). V lost 2 bases and J lost 2, with 11 bases in between. CDR1 is SGHAT and CDR2 is FQDESV in the germline V gene (reference sequence). This CDR3 has 15 amino acids. CDR3 amino acids: CASSLTRTHTDTQYF. CDR3 bases: TGTGCCAGCAGCTTAACGAGGACTCACACAGATACGCAGTATTTT.

This chain uses TRBV7-9 with TRBJ2-7; D gene ambiguous. The germline V gene has CDR1 SEHNR and CDR2 FQNEAQ (reference sequence). The CDR3 is made up of 12 amino acids. Trimming removed 3 bases at V and 5 bases at J, with 8 bases between. The CDR3 DNA reads as TGTGCCAGCAGCTTCTCGTCACACGAGCAGTACTTC. Translation gives CASSFSSHEQYF.

This chain links TRBV29-1 with TRBJ1-1; unclear D gene. Trimming removed 4 bases from V and 0 bases from J, with 18 bases in between. Germline CDR1 SQVTM, CDR2 ANQGSEA. This CDR3 is built from 16 residues. DNA of the CDR3: TGCAGCGTTGTCCGTAGTGGGTCGGGTCTGAACACTGAAGCTTTCTTT. Its protein is CSVVRSGSGLNTEAFF.

DNA for the CDR3: TGTGCCAGCAGCTCTACAGGGGGCCACCAAGAGACCCAGTACTTC. Its protein product is CASSSTGGHQETQYF. The rearrangement links TRBV7-3 to TRBJ2-5; 9 bases are a match to TRBD1. Germline CDR1 reads SGHTA; CDR2 reads FQGTGA. The V gene end was trimmed by 4 bases and the J gene end by 0 bases; junction bases not matched to a gene: 3. There are 15 residues in the CDR3.

The CDR3: CASSLEAGARHNSPLHF. CDR3 bases: TGTGCCAGCAGCTTGGAGGCGGGGGCGAGGCATAATTCACCCCTCCACTTT. This chain joins TRBV5-6 and TRBJ1-6; D is possibly TRBD1 (6 bases). The CDR3 sequence is 17 residues long. The V gene lost 0 bases and the J gene lost 5 bases, with 15 bases spanning the gap. Germline V CDR1 and CDR2: SGHDT, YYEEEE.

The V gene is TRBV6-1, the J gene TRBJ2-3, with D possibly TRBD1 on 5 matching bases. The CDR3 contains 15 residues. V was pared by 4 bases and J by 2 bases, with 13 bases between. CDR1 is MNHNS and CDR2 is SASEGT in the germline V gene. CDR3 sequence (DNA): TGTGCCAGCAGTGTGACAGAGTTTTACACAGATACGCAGTATTTT. It encodes CASSVTEFYTDTQYF.

The rearrangement links TRBV5-4 to TRBJ1-2, with 9 positions matching TRBD1. This CDR3 has 14 amino acids. V lost 3 bases and J lost 8; bases outside the gene matches: 8. Germline CDR1 is SGHNT and CDR2 is YYREEE (reference sequence). CDR3 residues: CASSSRQGEQGYTF. For the CDR3, the DNA is TGTGCCAGCAGCTCTCGACAGGGGGAGCAAGGCTACACCTTC.

The rearrangement uses TRBV25-1 and TRBJ2-1; D may match TRBD1 or TRBD2 (5 bases each). Germline V gene lookup returns CDR1 MGHDK and CDR2 SYGVNS. CDR3 size: 15 residues. V lost 2 bases and J 9 bases, leaving 17 bases between the germline ends. Here the CDR3 reads CASSEPGTDAGEQFF. The CDR3, as DNA: TGTGCCAGCAGTGAACCGGGGACCGACGCGGGTGAGCAGTTCTTC.

V is TRBV5-1 and J is TRBJ1-1; tentatively, D is TRBD1 (6 bases). V lost 2 bases and J 5 bases, leaving 16 bases between the germline ends. Germline CDR1 is SGHRS and CDR2 is YFSETQ. The CDR3 is 15 residues long. Here the CDR3 reads CASSFSGTGITEAFF. The CDR3 DNA follows: TGCGCCAGCAGCTTTTCTGGTACAGGGATTACTGAAGCTTTCTTT.

The V and J genes are TRBV5-4 and TRBJ2-4; D is perhaps TRBD1 (5 bases). Germline CDR1 and CDR2: SGHNT and YYREEE (reference sequence). V lost 0 bases, J lost 1 base, and 5 bases lay in between. CDR3 length: 14 residues. For the CDR3, the DNA is TGTGCCAGCAGCTTGGACAGGGCCAAAAACATTCAGTACTTC. This gives the protein CASSLDRAKNIQYF. Using reference TRBV5-4 and TRBJ2-4 for the parts outside the CDR3, the full variable domain is ETGVTQSPTHLIKTRGQQVTLRCSSQSGHNTVSWYQQALGQGPQFIFQYYREEENGRGNFPPRFSGLQFPNYSSELNVNALELDDSALYLCASSLDRAKNIQYFGAGTRLSVL.

V is TRBV6-1 and J is TRBJ1-2; D unresolved. CDR1 is MNHNS and CDR2 is SASEGT in the germline V gene. V lost 5 bases to trimming and J lost 5 bases, with 6 bases between them. CDR3 size: 11 residues. This CDR3 is CASSSPYGYTF. The DNA for the CDR3 is TGTGCCAGCAGTTCCCCGTATGGCTACACCTTC.

The chain combines TRBV6-5 with TRBJ1-1, with TRBD1 as a possible D gene (5 bases). The CDR3 covers 13 residues. V lost 2 bases and J 4 bases, leaving 8 bases between the germline ends. Germline V gene sequence: CDR1 MNHEY, CDR2 SVGAGI. CDR3 DNA sequence: TGTGCCAGCAGTTACGTTGGGGGCACTGAAGCTTTCTTT. Translation: CASSYVGGTEAFF.

This chain joins TRBV2 and TRBJ2-7, with 7 nucleotides matching TRBD2. The junction had 9 bases not matched to a gene; V was cut back by 10 bases and J by 0 bases. CDR3 length equals 14 residues. Germline CDR1 and CDR2: SNHLY and FYNNEI. CDR3 loop: CAIVLRTSSYEQYF. Written as DNA, the CDR3 is TGTGCCATTGTTCTTCGGACTAGCTCCTACGAGCAGTACTTC. The variable domain in full, with the rest retrieved from reference TRBV2 and TRBJ2-7, is EPEVTQTPSHQVTQMGQEVILRCVPISNHLYFYWYRQILGQKVEFLVSFYNNEISEKSEIFDDQFSVERPDGSNFTLKIRSTKLEDSAMYFCAIVLRTSSYEQYFGPGTRLTVT.